This T cell receptor beta chain derives from a study of blood T cell repertoires in COVID-19. Background on the study: Sites across the United States, Italy and Spain contributed samples from acute and convalescent COVID-19.

This clone was recorded only once. Sequencing was performed with immunoSEQ multiplex PCR; in TCRdb, only in-frame clones are kept and a portion is missing. The sample yields around 330,000 clones, approximately 87% seen once. Input material: peripheral blood. This clonotype was obtained from a woman between 45 and 65 years old with active or convalescent COVID-19.

The CDR3 loop is CASSSQRDPIYEQYF. Written as DNA, the CDR3 is TGCGCCAGCAGTAGCCAGCGGGATCCCATCTACGAGCAGTACTTC. The rearrangement links TRBV23-1 to TRBJ2-7; 7 bases line up with TRBD2. TRBV23-1 is an open reading frame, and its role is uncertain. This CDR3 has 15 amino acids. The ends lost 5 bases at V and 3 bases at J; junction bases unmatched: 10.